This TCR beta chain was obtained from a study of blood T cell repertoires in COVID-19. The overall study: Whether acute or convalescent, the COVID-19 samples came from the United States, Italy and Spain. Sources were T cells, B-cell-depleted T cells, or PBMCs; the material itself was cDNA or gDNA.

Authors' analysis steps: Cell counts per sample came from amplifying reference gene primers. Sequencing used immunoSEQ multiplex PCR; TCRdb keeps in-frame clones, though not all of them. That table is the source of V, J and clone size, and D and trimming were worked out from the DNA. The data hold 200,000 to 300,000 clones, with around 90% observed a single time. This TCR was recovered from a man aged 55 to 70 who had recovered from COVID-19. The sample was peripheral blood.

The CDR3 coding sequence is TGTGCCAGCAGATCAGGACAGGGGTGGGACACTGAAGCTTTCTTT. The encoded protein is CASRSGQGWDTEAFF. The genes are TRBV11-2 and TRBJ1-1, with 9 bases lining up with TRBD1. The CDR3 runs 15 residues. Per the germline V gene, CDR1 is SGHAT and CDR2 is FQNNGV. The V and J ends lost 6 bases and 3 bases, in that order; junction bases with no gene match: 8.